The 32 T cell receptor beta chains reported below all come from one sample, sequenced in a study of T cell changes during pregnancy in multiple sclerosis. Method: immunoSEQ multiplex PCR; TCRdb's copy keeps in-frame clones and lacks some. The table lists 85,000 to 130,000 clones, 85% to 95% of them singletons. Sequences were derived from peripheral blood, sampled after pregnancy. These receptors came from a female donor with multiple sclerosis, enrolled in a pregnancy study.

This clone was counted a single time. The V call is TRBV7-6, the J call TRBJ2-2, with TRBD1 identical over 7 bases. V gave up 5 bases and J gave up 6 bases; unmatched junction bases: 6. CDR1 and CDR2 from the germline V gene are SGHVS and FNYEAQ. CDR3 size: 14 residues. For the CDR3, the DNA is TGTGCCAGCAGCCGAGACAGGGCTGCCGGGGAGCTGTTTTTT. Translated, it gives CASSRDRAAGELFF.

The chain employs TRBV21-1 and TRBJ1-1. TRBV21-1 is designated a pseudogene. This CDR3 has 15 amino acids. CDR3 residues: CASSKGEIENTEAFF. For the CDR3, the DNA is TGTGCCAGCAGCAAAGGCGAGATCGAGAACACTGAAGCTTTCTTT.

The genes are TRBV6-1 and TRBJ1-5; possible D gene TRBD1, 6 bases. Trimming removed 9 bases at V and 7 bases at J, with 19 bases between. Germline V gives CDR1 MNHNS, CDR2 SASEGT. The CDR3 is 14 amino acids. CDR3 in amino acids: CARRDRSPGQPQHF. Written as DNA, the CDR3 is TGTGCCAGAAGAGACAGGTCCCCTGGGCAGCCCCAGCATTTT.

The chain recombines TRBV27 with TRBJ2-7; 9 bases are shared with TRBD1. Germline CDR1 MNHEY, CDR2 SMNVEV (reference sequence). After removal of 2 bases from V and 7 bases from J, the junction contained 9 bases not matched to a gene. The CDR3 loop spans 15 amino acids. The CDR3 coding sequence is TGTGCCAGCAGTTTAAACCGGGACAGGGACAGGGAGCAGTACTTC. This sequence encodes CASSLNRDRDREQYF.

This chain uses TRBV19 with TRBJ1-1, with TRBD1 as a possible D gene (5 bases). Germline CDR1 and CDR2: LNHDA and SQIVND (reference sequence). Trimming left V 10 bases short and J 1 base short, with 16 bases between. The CDR3 length is 14 residues. The CDR3 DNA reads TGTGCCACCTGGGATGGGGCTGCGAACACTGAAGCTTTCTTT. Residues: CATWDGAANTEAFF.

This clone has just one count. This chain uses TRBV7-2 with TRBJ1-5; D is uncertain. CDR1 and CDR2 (germline): SGHTA, FQGNSA. The CDR3 runs 14 residues. V gave up 6 bases and J gave up 6 bases, with 15 bases separating them. In DNA form, the CDR3 reads TGTGCCAGCAGTCTTCTCCCGGAGACTCAGCCCCAGCATTTT. Its protein product is CASSLLPETQPQHF.

The sample holds one count of this clone. This chain connects TRBV9 to TRBJ1-6; 7 positions match TRBD1. This CDR3 has 15 residues. CDR1 SGDLS and CDR2 YYNGEE come from the germline V gene. Trimming took 3 bases from V and 5 from J; bases not matched to a gene: 5. CDR3 DNA sequence: TGTGCCAGCAGCGAGACAGGGCTCGATAATTCACCCCTCCACTTT. It encodes CASSETGLDNSPLHF.

The V call is TRBV2, the J call TRBJ2-7, with D possibly matching TRBD2 (5 bases). Per germline, CDR1 SNHLY and CDR2 FYNNEI. V was cut by 6 bases and J by 0 bases, with 15 bases left in between. This CDR3 region has 15 residues. CDR3 nucleotide sequence: TGTGCCAGCAGAACCTCAAGCGGACTCTCCTACGAGCAGTACTTC. Its translation: CASRTSSGLSYEQYF.

The chain links TRBV5-4 to TRBJ2-1; 7 bases match TRBD1. This CDR3 comprises 15 residues. The germline V gene has CDR1 SGHNT and CDR2 YYREEE (reference sequence). The trim removed 3 bases at V and 0 bases at J, leaving 3 bases unmatched. The CDR3, as DNA: TGTGCCAGCAGCTGGGACAGTCCCTCCTACAATGAGCAGTTCTTC. Translating gives CASSWDSPSYNEQFF.

The gene calls are TRBV7-9 and TRBJ2-7, with TRBD1 as a possible D gene (5 bases). V was shortened by 7 bases and J by 2 bases, with 6 bases between the two germline ends. The CDR3 is made up of 11 amino acids. CDR1 and CDR2 from the germline V gene are SEHNR and FQNEAQ (reference sequence). In nucleotides, the CDR3 is TGTGCCAGCACAGGGACCTACGAGCAGTACTTC. Translation gives CASTGTYEQYF.

This chain links TRBV6-1 with TRBJ2-5, with 11 bases identical to TRBD2. Germline CDR1 and CDR2: MNHNS and SASEGT. The J segment lost 4 bases and the V segment lost 4 bases, leaving 5 bases of the junction unmatched. This CDR3 has 15 amino acids. CDR3 nucleotides: TGTGCCAGCAGTGGGGTAGCGGGGGGGCGAGAGACCCAGTACTTC. Encoded protein: CASSGVAGGRETQYF.

V and J are TRBV13 and TRBJ2-5; 7 bases fit TRBD1. V shed 4 bases and J 5 bases; nucleotides not matched to a gene: 13. This CDR3 comprises 16 residues. Per germline, CDR1 PRHDT and CDR2 FYEKMQ (reference sequence). This CDR3 reads CASSSPRQGGGETQYF. The CDR3 nucleotides read TGTGCCAGCAGCTCCCCCCGACAGGGTGGGGGCGAGACCCAGTACTTC.

The rearrangement uses TRBV4-1 and TRBJ2-2; 9 bases match TRBD1. The V gene end was trimmed by 1 base and the J gene end by 3 bases; junction bases not matched to a gene: 3. Germline loops: CDR1 MGHRA, CDR2 YSYEKL. CDR3 length equals 16 residues. This CDR3 reads CASSQGTGVDTGELFF. In DNA form, the CDR3 reads TGCGCCAGCAGCCAAGGGACAGGGGTCGACACCGGGGAGCTGTTTTTT.

The chain links TRBV28 to TRBJ1-2; TRBD1 agrees at 7 bases. Germline CDR1 and CDR2: MDHEN and SYDVKM. The CDR3 is 13 residues long. V trimming: 7 bases; J trimming: 2 bases; junction bases outside the gene matches: 4. As DNA, the CDR3 is TGTGCCAGCACCCTGACAGGGAACTATGGCTACACCTTC. Translating it yields CASTLTGNYGYTF.

CDR3 in amino acids: CASSQFSGQGVWEQYF. The CDR3 DNA sequence: TGTGCCAGCAGCCAATTTTCCGGACAGGGGGTATGGGAGCAGTACTTC. The rearrangement joins TRBV4-2 to TRBJ2-7; 10 bases align to TRBD1. The CDR3 spans 16 residues. Germline CDR1 is LGHNA and CDR2 is YNFKEQ. V shed 2 bases, J shed 7 bases, and the junction held 11 bases outside the gene matches.

The chain has TRBV29-1 and TRBJ1-5; 9 nucleotides match TRBD1. This CDR3 has 12 amino acids. V shed 4 bases and J 7 bases; nucleotides not matched to a gene: 2. From germline, CDR1 is SQVTM and CDR2 ANQGSEA. CDR3 in amino acids: CSVGTGEQPQHF. In DNA form, the CDR3 reads TGCAGCGTTGGGACAGGGGAACAGCCCCAGCATTTT.

This clone was seen ten or more times. The V call is TRBV2, the J call TRBJ1-2, with D unresolved. Per germline, CDR1 SNHLY and CDR2 FYNNEI. V was shortened by 1 base and J by 7 bases, with 4 bases between the two germline ends. The CDR3 length is 11 residues. The CDR3 reads CASSEGRGYTF. CDR3 coding DNA: TGTGCCAGCAGTGAAGGTCGTGGCTACACCTTC.

The chain has TRBV5-1 and TRBJ2-3, with D perhaps matching TRBD2 (6 bases). Germline-derived CDR1 and CDR2 are SGHRS and YFSETQ. The CDR3 has 15 amino acids. Between the trimmed V and J ends, which lost 0 bases and 6 bases, there was a span of 14 bases. The CDR3 DNA is TGCGCCAGCAGCTTGGATCCGGGAGTGGCGGATACGCAGTATTTT. Translation: CASSLDPGVADTQYF.

DNA of the CDR3: TGTGCCAGCAGCCCCCTGGCTGGACAGGGCTGGACCGGGGAGCTGTTTTTT. As protein: CASSPLAGQGWTGELFF. The chain carries TRBV9 and TRBJ2-2, with TRBD1 matching over 8 bases. The CDR3 consists of 17 residues. CDR1 is SGDLS, CDR2 YYNGEE, per germline. J was trimmed by 5 bases and V by 4 bases; bases with no gene match: 13.

This CDR3 reads CASSLGSSGTQYF. The CDR3 DNA reads TGTGCCAGCAGCTTAGGGAGTTCGGGGACCCAGTACTTC. This chain links TRBV7-3 with TRBJ2-5, with a weak D call TRBD2 (5 bases). The CDR3 sequence is 13 residues long. V was cut by 2 bases and J by 7 bases, with 11 bases left in between. Germline CDR1 reads SGHTA; CDR2 reads FQGTGA.

V usage is TRBV10-3 and J usage is TRBJ1-1; the D is unclear. Trimming cost V 4 bases and J 7 bases, with 10 bases left between them. The length of the CDR3 is 12 residues. Germline CDR1 and CDR2: ENHRY and SYGVKD. CDR3: CAISGTGYEAFF. CDR3 sequence (DNA): TGTGCCATCAGTGGAACGGGGTATGAAGCTTTCTTT.

The gene calls are TRBV19 and TRBJ2-1; D is possibly TRBD1 (5 bases). Deletions cut 8 bases from V and 0 bases from J, with 14 bases between. The CDR3 contains 15 residues. Per germline, CDR1 LNHDA and CDR2 SQIVND (reference sequence). CDR3: CASSSQALSYNEQFF. The CDR3 nucleotides read TGTGCCAGTTCCTCACAGGCCCTCTCCTACAATGAGCAGTTCTTC.

The chain uses TRBV6-6 and TRBJ2-7; TRBD2 might be the D (5 bases). This CDR3 contains 12 residues. Between the trimmed V and J ends, which lost 6 bases and 4 bases, there was a span of 10 bases. Germline V lookup: CDR1 MNHNY, CDR2 SVGAGI (reference sequence). CDR3 sequence: CASSLAGYEQYF. The CDR3, as DNA: TGTGCCAGCAGCCTAGCTGGATACGAGCAGTACTTC.

The chain is built from TRBV19 and TRBJ1-5; 7 bases are a match to TRBD1. This CDR3 is 15 amino acids long. With V trimmed by 7 bases and J by 2 bases, 8 bases remained unmatched. Germline lookup yields CDR1 LNHDA and CDR2 SQIVND (reference sequence). The CDR3 loop is CASTGRQGGNQPQHF. CDR3 in DNA: TGTGCCAGTACCGGAAGACAGGGTGGCAATCAGCCCCAGCATTTT.

The rearrangement joins TRBV6-1 to TRBJ2-7; TRBD2 might be the D (6 bases). Germline V lookup: CDR1 MNHNS, CDR2 SASEGT. The V end lost 6 bases, the J end lost 4 bases, and 16 bases lay between the germline ends. This CDR3 is 14 amino acids long. Here the CDR3 reads CASSGAGRRYEQYF. CDR3 bases: TGTGCCAGCAGCGGGGCGGGGCGGAGGTACGAGCAGTACTTC.

The rearrangement uses TRBV27 and TRBJ2-1; TRBD2 aligns across 8 bases. The germline CDR1 and CDR2 sequences are MNHEY and SMNVEV (reference sequence). The CDR3 loop spans 16 amino acids. V lost 5 bases to trimming and J lost 5 bases; unmatched junction nucleotides: 11. The CDR3 coding sequence is TGTGCCAGCAGTCCGCCGGGACTAGGGCGGGACAATGAGCAGTTCTTC. It encodes CASSPPGLGRDNEQFF.

This clone was picked up one time. This chain's CDR3 is CASSSGQFVTDTQYF. Written as DNA, the CDR3 is TGCGCCAGCAGCTCGGGACAGTTCGTCACAGATACGCAGTATTTT. V usage is TRBV5-1 and J usage is TRBJ2-3; 7 nucleotides line up with TRBD1. Trimming cost V 3 bases and J 2 bases; bases outside gene matches: 6. CDR3 length: 15 residues. Per the germline V gene, CDR1 is SGHRS and CDR2 is YFSETQ.

The chain has TRBV6-1 and TRBJ2-6, with 11 bases fitting TRBD2. The germline CDR1 and CDR2 sequences are MNHNS and SASEGT. The CDR3 totals 18 residues. V trimming: 3 bases; J trimming: 3 bases; junction bases outside the gene matches: 7. CDR3 amino acids: CASSEFLAGGLGANVLTF. CDR3 nucleotides: TGTGCCAGCAGTGAGTTTTTAGCGGGAGGGCTTGGGGCCAACGTCCTGACTTTC.

This chain uses TRBV28 with TRBJ2-7, with D maybe TRBD1 (6 bases). V lost 4 bases, J lost 1 base, and 14 bases lay in between. The V gene's germline CDR1 is MDHEN and CDR2 SYDVKM. This CDR3 contains 15 residues. The CDR3 nucleotides are TGTGCCAGCAGTTCATTACAGGGTCCGTCCTACGAGCAGTACTTC. This codes for CASSSLQGPSYEQYF.

The genes are TRBV30 and TRBJ2-3; 7 positions agree with TRBD1. V lost 0 bases to trimming and J lost 0 bases; unmatched junction nucleotides: 3. Germline V gives CDR1 GTSNPN, CDR2 SVGIG (reference sequence). CDR3 length: 15 residues. The CDR3 nucleotides are TGTGCCTGGAGTGTGGACAGGCCGAGCACAGATACGCAGTATTTT. This sequence encodes CAWSVDRPSTDTQYF.

The chain uses TRBV7-3 and TRBJ2-3, with 11 bases fitting TRBD2. Germline V gene sequence: CDR1 SGHTA, CDR2 FQGTGA. This CDR3 has 15 amino acids. V shed 5 bases and J 3 bases; nucleotides not matched to a gene: 4. In DNA, the CDR3 is TGTGCCAGCAGCCCAAGACTAGCGGGGACAGATACGCAGTATTTT. Its protein is CASSPRLAGTDTQYF.

J is TRBJ2-7 and V is TRBV27; maybe TRBD1 (6 bases). The V and J ends lost 5 bases and 3 bases respectively, with 17 bases between them. The CDR3 extends over 15 amino acids. CDR1 is MNHEY and CDR2 is SMNVEV in the germline V gene (reference sequence). The CDR3 region has the DNA TGTGCCAGCAGTATTTTTCCGGGACATAGCTACGAGCAGTACTTC. Translating gives CASSIFPGHSYEQYF.